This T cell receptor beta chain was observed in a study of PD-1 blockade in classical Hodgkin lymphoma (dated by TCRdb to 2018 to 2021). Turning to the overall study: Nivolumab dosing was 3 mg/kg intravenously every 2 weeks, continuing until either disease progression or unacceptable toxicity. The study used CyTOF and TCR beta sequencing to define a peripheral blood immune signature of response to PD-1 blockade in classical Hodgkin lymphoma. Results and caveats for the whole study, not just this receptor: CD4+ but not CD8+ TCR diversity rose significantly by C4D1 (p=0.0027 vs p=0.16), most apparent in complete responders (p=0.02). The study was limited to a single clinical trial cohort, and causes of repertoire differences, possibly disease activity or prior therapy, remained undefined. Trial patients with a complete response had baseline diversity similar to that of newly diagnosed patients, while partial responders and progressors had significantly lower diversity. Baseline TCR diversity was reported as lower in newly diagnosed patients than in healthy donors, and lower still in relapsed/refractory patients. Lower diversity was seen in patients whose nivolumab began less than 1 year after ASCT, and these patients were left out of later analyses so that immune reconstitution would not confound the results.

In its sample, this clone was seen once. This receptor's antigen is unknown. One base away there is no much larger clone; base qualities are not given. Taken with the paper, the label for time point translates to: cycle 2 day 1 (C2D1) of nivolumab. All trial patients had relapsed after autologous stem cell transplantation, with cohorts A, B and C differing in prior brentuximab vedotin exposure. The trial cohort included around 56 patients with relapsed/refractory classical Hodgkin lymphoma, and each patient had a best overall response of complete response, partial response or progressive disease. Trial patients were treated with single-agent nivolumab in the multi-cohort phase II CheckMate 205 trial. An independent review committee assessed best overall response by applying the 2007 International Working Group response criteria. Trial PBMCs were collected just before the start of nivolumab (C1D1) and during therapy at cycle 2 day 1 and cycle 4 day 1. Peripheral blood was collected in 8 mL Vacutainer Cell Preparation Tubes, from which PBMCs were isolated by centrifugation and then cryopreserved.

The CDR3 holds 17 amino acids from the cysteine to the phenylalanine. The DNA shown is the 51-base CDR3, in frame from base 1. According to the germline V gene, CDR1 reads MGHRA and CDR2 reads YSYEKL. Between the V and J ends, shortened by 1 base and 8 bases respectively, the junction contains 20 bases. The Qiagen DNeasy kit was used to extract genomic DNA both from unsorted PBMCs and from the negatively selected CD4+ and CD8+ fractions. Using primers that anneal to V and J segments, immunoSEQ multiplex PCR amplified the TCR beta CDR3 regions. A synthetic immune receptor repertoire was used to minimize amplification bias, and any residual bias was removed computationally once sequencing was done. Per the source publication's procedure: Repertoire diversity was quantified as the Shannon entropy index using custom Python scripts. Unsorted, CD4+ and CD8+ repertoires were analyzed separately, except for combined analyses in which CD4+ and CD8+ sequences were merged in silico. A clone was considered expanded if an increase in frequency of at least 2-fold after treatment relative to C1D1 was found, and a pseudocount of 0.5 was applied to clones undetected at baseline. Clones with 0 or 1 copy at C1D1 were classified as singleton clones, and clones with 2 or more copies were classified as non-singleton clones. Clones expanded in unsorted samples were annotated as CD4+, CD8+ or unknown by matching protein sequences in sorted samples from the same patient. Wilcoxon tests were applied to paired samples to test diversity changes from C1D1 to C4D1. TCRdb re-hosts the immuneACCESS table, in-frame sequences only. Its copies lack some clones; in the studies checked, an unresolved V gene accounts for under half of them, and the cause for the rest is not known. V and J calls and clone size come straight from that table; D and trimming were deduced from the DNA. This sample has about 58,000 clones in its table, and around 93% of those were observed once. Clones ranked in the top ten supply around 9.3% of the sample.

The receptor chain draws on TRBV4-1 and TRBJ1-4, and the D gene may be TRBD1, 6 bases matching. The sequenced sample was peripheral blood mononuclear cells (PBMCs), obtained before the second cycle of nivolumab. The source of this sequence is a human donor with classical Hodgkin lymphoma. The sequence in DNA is TGCGCCAGCAGCCAAGGATCTAGTTTAGGGGGTGAGGAAAAACTGTTTTTT. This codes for CASSQGSSLGGEEKLFF.